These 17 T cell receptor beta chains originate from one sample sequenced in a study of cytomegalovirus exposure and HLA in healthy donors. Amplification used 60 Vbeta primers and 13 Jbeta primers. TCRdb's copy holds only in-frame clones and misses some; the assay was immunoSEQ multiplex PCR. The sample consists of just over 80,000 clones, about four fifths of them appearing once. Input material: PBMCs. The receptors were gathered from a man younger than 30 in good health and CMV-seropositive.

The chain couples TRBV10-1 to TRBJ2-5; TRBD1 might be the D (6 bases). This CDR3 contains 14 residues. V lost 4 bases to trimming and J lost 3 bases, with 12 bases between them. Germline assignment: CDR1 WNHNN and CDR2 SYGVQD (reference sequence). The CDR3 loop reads CASSGDRTEETQYF. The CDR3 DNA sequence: TGCGCCAGCAGTGGGGATCGGACAGAAGAGACCCAGTACTTC.

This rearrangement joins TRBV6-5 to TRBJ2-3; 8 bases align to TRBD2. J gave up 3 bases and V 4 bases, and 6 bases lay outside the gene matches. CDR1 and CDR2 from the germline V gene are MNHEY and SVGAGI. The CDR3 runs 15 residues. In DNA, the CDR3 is TGTGCCAGCAGTTTAAGCGGGAGTGAGACAGATACGCAGTATTTT. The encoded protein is CASSLSGSETDTQYF.

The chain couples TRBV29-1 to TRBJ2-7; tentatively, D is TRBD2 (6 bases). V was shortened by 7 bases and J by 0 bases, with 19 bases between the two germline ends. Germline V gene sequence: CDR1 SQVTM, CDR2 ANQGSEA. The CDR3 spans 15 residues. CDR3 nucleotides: TGCAGCGCCTTGAAGGCGATGGGACTCTCCTACGAGCAGTACTTC. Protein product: CSALKAMGLSYEQYF.

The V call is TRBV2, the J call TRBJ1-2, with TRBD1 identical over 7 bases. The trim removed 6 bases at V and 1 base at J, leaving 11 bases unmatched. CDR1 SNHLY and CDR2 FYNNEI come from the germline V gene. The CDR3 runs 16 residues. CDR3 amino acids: CASSRNQDRINYGYTF. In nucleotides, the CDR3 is TGTGCCAGCAGCAGAAATCAGGACAGGATTAACTATGGCTACACCTTC. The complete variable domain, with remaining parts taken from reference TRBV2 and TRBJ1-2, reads EPEVTQTPSHQVTQMGQEVILRCVPISNHLYFYWYRQILGQKVEFLVSFYNNEISEKSEIFDDQFSVERPDGSNFTLKIRSTKLEDSAMYFCASSRNQDRINYGYTFGSGTRLTVV.

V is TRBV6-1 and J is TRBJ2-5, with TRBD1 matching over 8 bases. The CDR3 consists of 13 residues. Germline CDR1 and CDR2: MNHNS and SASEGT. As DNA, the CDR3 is TGTGATGCGCGGACAGGGCCTGGGGAGACCCAGTACTTC. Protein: CDARTGPGETQYF.

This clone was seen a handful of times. The CDR3 DNA reads as TGTGCCAGCAGGGGGACAAACCCCCCCCATGAGCAGTTCTTC. Its protein is CASRGTNPPHEQFF. The chain employs TRBV28 and TRBJ2-1; tentatively, D is TRBD1 (6 bases). V was cut by 6 bases and J by 8 bases, with 17 bases left in between. The CDR3 runs 14 residues. CDR1 and CDR2 from the germline V gene are MDHEN and SYDVKM.

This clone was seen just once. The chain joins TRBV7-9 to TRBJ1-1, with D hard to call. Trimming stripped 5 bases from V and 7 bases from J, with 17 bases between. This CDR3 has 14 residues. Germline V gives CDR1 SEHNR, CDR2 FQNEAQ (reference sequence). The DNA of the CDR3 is TGTGCCAGCAGCCTGAGGGCGGGGTGGGATGAAGCTTTCTTT. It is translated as CASSLRAGWDEAFF.

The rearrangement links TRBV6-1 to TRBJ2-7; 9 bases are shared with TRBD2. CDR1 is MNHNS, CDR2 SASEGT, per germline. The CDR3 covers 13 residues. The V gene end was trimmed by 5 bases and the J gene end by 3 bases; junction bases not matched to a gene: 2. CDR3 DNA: TGTGCCAGCAGTCTAGCGGGGATCTACGAGCAGTACTTC. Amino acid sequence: CASSLAGIYEQYF.

DNA for the CDR3: TGCAGCGTTGAAGGGCAGGGGGTATCTTACAATGAGCAGTTCTTC. This gives the protein CSVEGQGVSYNEQFF. This chain links TRBV29-1 with TRBJ2-1; 7 bases match TRBD1. The junction had 7 bases not matched to a gene; V was cut back by 1 base and J by 4 bases. Germline CDR1 SQVTM, CDR2 ANQGSEA. This CDR3 has 15 residues.

The CDR3 DNA reads TGTGCCAGCAGTGACCAGGGCACCGGGGAGCTGTTTTTT. It yields the protein CASSDQGTGELFF. This rearrangement joins TRBV6-4 to TRBJ2-2, with D tentatively TRBD1 (5 bases). This CDR3 is built from 13 residues. CDR1 MRHNA and CDR2 SNTAGT come from the germline V gene. Trimming took 2 bases from V and 4 from J, leaving 5 bases between them.

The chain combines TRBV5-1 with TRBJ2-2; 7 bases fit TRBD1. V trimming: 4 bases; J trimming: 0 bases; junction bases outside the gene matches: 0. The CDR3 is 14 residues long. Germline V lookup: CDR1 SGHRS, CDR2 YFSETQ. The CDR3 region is CASSDRANTGELFF. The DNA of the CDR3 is TGCGCCAGCAGCGACAGGGCGAACACCGGGGAGCTGTTTTTT.

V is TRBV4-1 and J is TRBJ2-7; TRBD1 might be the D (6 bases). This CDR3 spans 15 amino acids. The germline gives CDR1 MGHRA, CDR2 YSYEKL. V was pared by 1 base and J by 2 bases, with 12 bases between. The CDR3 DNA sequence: TGCGCCAGCAGCCAAGGAGACAGGCCCCCCTACGAGCAGTACTTC. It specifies CASSQGDRPPYEQYF.

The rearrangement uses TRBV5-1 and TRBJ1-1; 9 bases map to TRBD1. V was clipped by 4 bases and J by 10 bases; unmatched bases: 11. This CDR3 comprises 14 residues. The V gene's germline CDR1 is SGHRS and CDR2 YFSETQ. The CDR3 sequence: CASSPRGDRVGAFF. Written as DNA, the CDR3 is TGCGCCAGCAGCCCCCGGGGGGACAGGGTAGGAGCTTTCTTT.

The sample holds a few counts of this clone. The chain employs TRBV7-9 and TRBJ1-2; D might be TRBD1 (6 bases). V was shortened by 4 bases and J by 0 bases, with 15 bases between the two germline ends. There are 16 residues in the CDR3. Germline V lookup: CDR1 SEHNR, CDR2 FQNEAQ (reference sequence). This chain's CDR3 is CASSSTSNRANYGYTF. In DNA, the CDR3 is TGTGCCAGCAGCTCGACCTCAAACAGGGCTAACTATGGCTACACCTTC.

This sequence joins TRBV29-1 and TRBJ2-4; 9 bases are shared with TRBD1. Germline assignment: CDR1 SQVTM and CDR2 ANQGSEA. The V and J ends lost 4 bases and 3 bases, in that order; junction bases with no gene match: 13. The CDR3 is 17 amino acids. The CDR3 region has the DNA TGCAGCGTTGTGTCTCGGGGGACAGGGACCCTCAAAAACATTCAGTACTTC. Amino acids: CSVVSRGTGTLKNIQYF.

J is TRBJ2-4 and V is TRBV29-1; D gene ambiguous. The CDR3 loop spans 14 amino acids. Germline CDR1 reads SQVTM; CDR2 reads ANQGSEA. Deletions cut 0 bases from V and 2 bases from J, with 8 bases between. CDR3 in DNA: TGCAGCGTTGAAGACCCGGTGACCAAAAACATTCAGTACTTC. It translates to CSVEDPVTKNIQYF.

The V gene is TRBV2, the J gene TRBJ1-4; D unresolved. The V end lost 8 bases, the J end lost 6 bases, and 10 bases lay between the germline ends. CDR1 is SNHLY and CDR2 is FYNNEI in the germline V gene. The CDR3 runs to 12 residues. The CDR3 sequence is CASSNRDEKLFF. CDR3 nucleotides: TGTGCCAGCTCCAACCGGGATGAAAAACTGTTTTTT. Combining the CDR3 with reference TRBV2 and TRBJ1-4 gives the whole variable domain EPEVTQTPSHQVTQMGQEVILRCVPISNHLYFYWYRQILGQKVEFLVSFYNNEISEKSEIFDDQFSVERPDGSNFTLKIRSTKLEDSAMYFCASSNRDEKLFFGSGTQLSVL.